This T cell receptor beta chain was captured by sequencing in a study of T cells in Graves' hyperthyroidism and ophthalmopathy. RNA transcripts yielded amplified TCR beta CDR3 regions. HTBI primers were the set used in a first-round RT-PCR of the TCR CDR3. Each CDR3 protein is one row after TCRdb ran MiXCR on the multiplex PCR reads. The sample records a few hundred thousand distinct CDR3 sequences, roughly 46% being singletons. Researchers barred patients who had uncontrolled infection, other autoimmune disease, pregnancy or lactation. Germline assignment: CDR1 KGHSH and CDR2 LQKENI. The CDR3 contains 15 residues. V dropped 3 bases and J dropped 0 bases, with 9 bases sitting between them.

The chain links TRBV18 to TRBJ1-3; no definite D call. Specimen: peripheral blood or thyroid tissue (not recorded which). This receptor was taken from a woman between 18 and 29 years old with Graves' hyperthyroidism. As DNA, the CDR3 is TGTGCCAGCTCACCTAACGTGGTCTCTGGAAACACCATATATTTT. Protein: CASSPNVVSGNTIYF.